The source of this TCR beta chain is a study of blood T cell repertoires in COVID-19. About the study: Sample material is recorded as cDNA or gDNA derived from T cells, B-cell-depleted T cells, or PBMCs.

Measured with immunoSEQ multiplex PCR; TCRdb has only the in-frame clones, and not every one. This table holds 130,000 to 150,000 clones, around 72% found once. With 2 bases removed from V and 3 bases from J, the gap between germline ends came to 13 bases. Looked up from germline, CDR1 is SEHNR and CDR2 is FQNEAQ (reference sequence). There are 15 residues in the CDR3. Sequenced material: peripheral blood. The rearrangement joins TRBV7-9 to TRBJ1-2; D unresolved. This sequence was found in a woman aged 60 to 75 with acute or convalescent COVID-19. DNA of the CDR3: TGTGCCAGCAGCTTAAGAGAGGGCCGTGACTATGGCTACACCTTC. Translation gives CASSLREGRDYGYTF.